Listed here are 27 T cell receptor beta chains from one sample, sequenced in a study of EBV T-cell therapy then PD-1 blockade in nasopharyngeal carcinoma. Data came from immunoSEQ multiplex PCR; TCRdb stores just in-frame clones and leaves some out. This table has about 24,000 clones, over 75% appearing once. These receptors are not linked to any known antigen. Treatment in this sample: AdE1-LMPpoly-expanded autologous EBV-specific T-cell therapy followed by anti-PD-1 nivolumab. The specimen comprised CD8+ T cells from blood, sampled around day 60 from a patient whose treatment included autologous EBV-specific T cells and nivolumab. Receptors were obtained from a man in his forties with nasopharyngeal carcinoma.

The CDR3 here is CASSLPSSGPYEQYF. The DNA for the CDR3 is TGTGCCAGCAGCTTACCGTCTAGCGGGCCCTACGAGCAGTACTTC. This chain joins TRBV7-6 and TRBJ2-7, with 8 nucleotides matching TRBD2. Germline V gene data show CDR1 as SGHVS and CDR2 as FNYEAQ. Trimming removed 2 bases from V and 2 bases from J; junction bases left unmatched: 5. This CDR3 region has 15 residues.

J is TRBJ2-3 and V is TRBV27; D might be TRBD2 (7 bases). The CDR3 is 14 residues long. With 9 bases removed from V and 13 bases from J, the gap between germline ends came to 26 bases. Germline CDR1 is MNHEY and CDR2 is SMNVEV (reference sequence). CDR3 in DNA: TGTGCCAGTAGTAGGGCGGGGGTTAGGGGGGAAGAGTATTTT. Translated, it gives CASSRAGVRGEEYF.

The genes are TRBV5-1 and TRBJ1-1; maybe TRBD1 (6 bases). Trimming removed 4 bases from V and 8 bases from J, with 12 bases in between. Per germline, CDR1 SGHRS and CDR2 YFSETQ. CDR3 length equals 12 residues. In DNA, the CDR3 is TGCGCCAGCAGCCCAAACAGGGACGAAGCTTTCTTT. This gives the protein CASSPNRDEAFF.

The chain joins TRBV5-1 to TRBJ1-2; D is perhaps TRBD1 (5 bases). V dropped 3 bases and J dropped 5 bases, with 14 bases sitting between them. The germline gives CDR1 SGHRS, CDR2 YFSETQ. The length of the CDR3 is 14 residues. In DNA, the CDR3 is TGCGCCAGCAGCTCCGAATCGCAGGGATATGGCTACACCTTC. It yields the protein CASSSESQGYGYTF.

The chain has TRBV6-2 or TRBV6-3 and TRBJ2-7; TRBD2 matches at 14 bases. The CDR3 loop spans 18 amino acids. The junction had 14 bases not matched to a gene; V was cut back by 5 bases and J by 5 bases. CDR1 and CDR2 from the germline V gene are MNHEY and SVGEGT. CDR3 bases: TGTGCCAGCAGTCAACCGGGACTAGCGGGGGACTTGGTCAACGAGCAGTACTTC. Its protein is CASSQPGLAGDLVNEQYF.

This chain joins TRBV27 and TRBJ2-7; D not certain. Trimming stripped 7 bases from V and 3 bases from J, with 16 bases between. In germline, CDR1 is MNHEY, CDR2 SMNVEV (reference sequence). This CDR3 has 14 residues. For the CDR3, the DNA is TGTGCCAGCACCTCAGGATCTGCCAGCTACGAGCAGTACTTC. This codes for CASTSGSASYEQYF.

This clone is judged medium-sized. The J gene is TRBJ2-2, the V gene TRBV19, with D perhaps matching TRBD1 (6 bases). Germline V gene data show CDR1 as LNHDA and CDR2 as SQIVND (reference sequence). The germline V and J ends were trimmed by 5 bases and 0 bases, with 19 bases remaining between them. The CDR3 extends over 18 amino acids. This chain's CDR3 is CASSYGTPSMPNTGELFF. In DNA form, the CDR3 reads TGTGCCAGTAGTTACGGGACACCTTCCATGCCGAACACCGGGGAGCTGTTTTTT.

This chain joins TRBV14 and TRBJ1-2; D is unclear. Trimming removed 1 base from V and 8 bases from J, with 8 bases in between. This CDR3 comprises 12 residues. The germline V gene has CDR1 SGHDN and CDR2 FVKESK. The CDR3, as DNA: TGTGCCAGCAGCCAAGCCTCCCACGGCTACACCTTC. Amino acids: CASSQASHGYTF.

V and J are TRBV7-9 and TRBJ1-5, with TRBD1 matching 7 bases. The germline gives CDR1 SEHNR, CDR2 FQNEAQ (reference sequence). The J segment lost 0 bases and the V segment lost 10 bases, leaving 9 bases of the junction unmatched. The CDR3 loop spans 15 amino acids. The DNA for the CDR3 is TGTGCCAACGAATATGACAGGGCTAGCAATCAGCCCCAGCATTTT. It encodes CANEYDRASNQPQHF.

V gene TRBV5-8 combines with J gene TRBJ1-2, with a possible D match to TRBD1 (5 bases). V shed 0 bases and J shed 7 bases, with 10 bases lying between them. The V gene's germline CDR1 is SGHTS and CDR2 YDEGEE. The CDR3 spans 13 residues. In DNA, the CDR3 is TGTGCCAGCAGCTTGGAGACAGTGGGTGGCTACACCTTC. It is translated as CASSLETVGGYTF.

This sequence joins TRBV9 and TRBJ1-2, with 11 bases lining up with TRBD1. In germline, CDR1 is SGDLS, CDR2 YYNGEE. There are 15 residues in the CDR3. J was trimmed by 4 bases and V by 3 bases; bases with no gene match: 5. The chain's CDR3 is CASSADRGLSYGYTF. The CDR3 DNA sequence: TGTGCCAGCAGCGCGGACAGGGGGCTGAGCTATGGCTACACCTTC.

The chain recombines TRBV7-2 with TRBJ1-1; D is possibly TRBD1 (6 bases). The CDR3 runs to 15 residues. Germline values: CDR1 SGHTA, CDR2 FQGNSA. V gave up 5 bases and J gave up 6 bases, with 19 bases separating them. Here the CDR3 DNA reads TGTGCCAGCAGCCCGGGCGGGGGGGGCGGGGCTGAAGCTTTCTTT. Translating it yields CASSPGGGGGAEAFF. The variable domain in full, with the rest retrieved from reference TRBV7-2 and TRBJ1-1, is GAGVSQSPSNKVTEKGKDVELRCDPISGHTALYWYRQSLGQGLEFLIYFQGNSAPDKSGLPSDRFSAERTGGSVSTLTIQRTQQEDSAVYLCASSPGGGGGAEAFFGQGTRLTVV.

The rearrangement uses TRBV7-8 and TRBJ2-1; the match to TRBD2 covers 15 bases. The CDR3 spans 18 residues. V lost 5 bases, J lost 5 bases, and 10 bases stayed unmatched. Looked up from germline, CDR1 is SGHVS and CDR2 is FQNEAQ. The CDR3 coding sequence is TGTGCCAGCAGCGCGGGACTAGCGGGGGGAAAAAAAAACAATGAGCAGTTCTTC. Protein: CASSAGLAGGKKNNEQFF. The whole variable domain, filled in from reference TRBV7-8 and TRBJ2-1, reads GAGVSQSPRYKVAKRGQDVALRCDPISGHVSLFWYQQALGQGPEFLTYFQNEAQLDKSGLPSDRFFAERPEGSVSTLKIQRTQQEDSAVYLCASSAGLAGGKKNNEQFFGPGTRLTVL.

This clone was seen more than once but under ten times. This chain uses TRBV27 with TRBJ1-2; 8 bases are shared with TRBD1. Germline V gene data show CDR1 as MNHEY and CDR2 as SMNVEV (reference sequence). There are 12 residues in the CDR3. J lost 5 bases, V lost 7 bases, and 3 bases had no gene match. The CDR3 loop reads CASTTGGYGYTF. DNA of the CDR3: TGTGCCAGCACCACAGGGGGGTATGGCTACACCTTC.

This chain links TRBV9 with TRBJ1-4; TRBD1 is a possible D gene (5 bases). The CDR3 spans 13 residues. Germline values: CDR1 SGDLS, CDR2 YYNGEE. The ends were cut back, 6 bases at V and 8 bases at J, with 14 bases in the middle. CDR3 residues: CASKLEGQEKLFF. As DNA, the CDR3 is TGTGCCAGCAAGCTGGAGGGGCAGGAAAAACTGTTTTTT.

The chain couples TRBV25-1 to TRBJ1-1; unclear D gene. Trimming took off 4 bases at V and 7 bases at J, with 10 bases between the two ends. CDR3 length: 12 residues. Germline lookup yields CDR1 MGHDK and CDR2 SYGVNS. CDR3 in DNA: TGTGCCAGCAGTGGTTACGTTGGTGAAGCTTTCTTT. Protein: CASSGYVGEAFF.

V is TRBV5-5 and J is TRBJ2-1; tentative D call: TRBD2 (5 bases). Germline V CDR1 and CDR2: SGHKS, YYEKEE (reference sequence). Trimming cost V 6 bases and J 5 bases, with 12 bases left between them. This CDR3 contains 13 residues. The CDR3 DNA sequence: TGTGCCAGCAACCTATACGGGGACAATGAGCAGTTCTTC. Its protein product is CASNLYGDNEQFF.

This clone has a handful of counts. J is TRBJ2-1 and V is TRBV5-1; D remains ambiguous. The CDR3 consists of 13 residues. V lost 1 base to trimming and J lost 8 bases, with 10 bases between them. Germline V CDR1 and CDR2: SGHRS, YFSETQ. CDR3 in DNA: TGCGCCAGCAGCTTGAGAGGATCCGATGAGCAGTTCTTC. This sequence encodes CASSLRGSDEQFF. Drawing the rest from reference TRBV5-1 and TRBJ2-1, the complete variable domain is KAGVTQTPRYLIKTRGQQVTLSCSPISGHRSVSWYQQTPGQGLQFLFEYFSETQRNKGNFPGRFSGRQFSNSRSEMNVSTLELGDSALYLCASSLRGSDEQFFGPGTRLTVL.

The gene calls are TRBV2 and TRBJ2-3; tentatively, D is TRBD1 (5 bases). The germline gives CDR1 SNHLY, CDR2 FYNNEI. CDR3 length: 16 residues. V was cut by 7 bases and J by 5 bases, with 22 bases left in between. As DNA, the CDR3 is TGTGCCAGCAAGTCTCCTCCAGGGCGAGATAGAGATACGCAGTATTTT. Amino acid sequence: CASKSPPGRDRDTQYF.

J is TRBJ1-6 and V is TRBV19, with D perhaps TRBD1 (6 bases). The CDR3 spans 19 residues. CDR1 and CDR2 (germline): LNHDA, SQIVND (reference sequence). The germline V and J ends were trimmed by 1 base and 4 bases, with 20 bases remaining between them. CDR3 region: CASSIGPPRGRRYNSPLHF. The DNA for the CDR3 is TGTGCCAGTAGTATAGGCCCTCCACGGGGGCGTCGGTATAATTCACCCCTCCACTTT.

The chain uses TRBV4-3 and TRBJ1-2; TRBD1 matches at 8 bases. The junction had 13 bases not matched to a gene; V was cut back by 0 bases and J by 4 bases. The CDR3 runs 18 residues. The germline V gene has CDR1 LGHNA and CDR2 YSLEER. CDR3 sequence: CASSQDFTWTGIGYGYTF. The CDR3 DNA reads as TGCGCCAGCAGCCAAGATTTTACCTGGACAGGGATCGGCTATGGCTACACCTTC.

This clone was seen only once. The chain links TRBV9 to TRBJ2-7; the D gene is possibly TRBD2 (5 bases). Germline CDR1 reads SGDLS; CDR2 reads YYNGEE. Trimming removed 4 bases from V and 8 bases from J, with 22 bases in between. The CDR3 is 15 amino acids. As DNA, the CDR3 is TGTGCCAGCAGCCCGGAGGCGGGCATCGGTAGACAGCAGTACTTC. It yields the protein CASSPEAGIGRQQYF. Based on the CDR3 plus reference TRBV9 and TRBJ2-7, the full variable domain is DSGVTQTPKHLITATGQRVTLRCSPRSGDLSVYWYQQSLDQGLQFLIQYYNGEERAKGNILERFSAQQFPDLHSELNLSSLELGDSALYFCASSPEAGIGRQQYFGPGTRLTVT.

This chain connects TRBV6-5 to TRBJ1-2, with 7 bases lining up with TRBD1. The junction had 9 bases not matched to a gene; V was cut back by 7 bases and J by 4 bases. The CDR3 has 14 residues. Germline loops: CDR1 MNHEY, CDR2 SVGAGI. The chain's CDR3 is CASTPRGQSYGYTF. Here the CDR3 DNA reads TGTGCCAGCACCCCCCGGGGACAGTCCTATGGCTACACCTTC.

The J gene is TRBJ1-4, the V gene TRBV4-3; TRBD1 matches at 9 bases. This CDR3 has 15 amino acids. CDR1 is LGHNA, CDR2 YSLEER, per germline. V was pared by 4 bases and J by 8 bases, with 8 bases of the junction left unmatched. Here the CDR3 reads CASSRVGTGREKLFF. In DNA, the CDR3 is TGCGCCAGCAGCCGAGTGGGGACAGGGCGAGAAAAACTGTTTTTT.

The V gene is TRBV4-1, the J gene TRBJ2-3, with D perhaps matching TRBD1 (7 bases). The CDR3 consists of 14 residues. The ends were cut back, 6 bases at V and 6 bases at J, with 16 bases in the middle. CDR1 and CDR2 from the germline V gene are MGHRA and YSYEKL. The CDR3 region has the DNA TGCGCCAGCAGAATGGAGGGGGCAGGGGATACGCAGTATTTT. Encoded protein: CASRMEGAGDTQYF.

The chain joins TRBV7-9 to TRBJ1-2, with 10 positions matching TRBD1. Unmatched junction bases numbered 2, after V lost 11 bases and J lost 5 bases. This CDR3 has 11 amino acids. The germline CDR1 and CDR2 sequences are SEHNR and FQNEAQ (reference sequence). CDR3 region: CAGQGDYGYTF. As DNA, the CDR3 is TGTGCCGGACAGGGGGATTATGGCTACACCTTC.

The rearrangement links TRBV12-3 or TRBV12-4 to TRBJ2-5; the match to TRBD1 covers 8 bases. The CDR3 runs 13 residues. V was clipped by 4 bases and J by 3 bases; unmatched bases: 1. CDR3 region: CASSSTGEETQYF. CDR3 nucleotides: TGTGCCAGCAGTTCGACAGGGGAAGAGACCCAGTACTTC.